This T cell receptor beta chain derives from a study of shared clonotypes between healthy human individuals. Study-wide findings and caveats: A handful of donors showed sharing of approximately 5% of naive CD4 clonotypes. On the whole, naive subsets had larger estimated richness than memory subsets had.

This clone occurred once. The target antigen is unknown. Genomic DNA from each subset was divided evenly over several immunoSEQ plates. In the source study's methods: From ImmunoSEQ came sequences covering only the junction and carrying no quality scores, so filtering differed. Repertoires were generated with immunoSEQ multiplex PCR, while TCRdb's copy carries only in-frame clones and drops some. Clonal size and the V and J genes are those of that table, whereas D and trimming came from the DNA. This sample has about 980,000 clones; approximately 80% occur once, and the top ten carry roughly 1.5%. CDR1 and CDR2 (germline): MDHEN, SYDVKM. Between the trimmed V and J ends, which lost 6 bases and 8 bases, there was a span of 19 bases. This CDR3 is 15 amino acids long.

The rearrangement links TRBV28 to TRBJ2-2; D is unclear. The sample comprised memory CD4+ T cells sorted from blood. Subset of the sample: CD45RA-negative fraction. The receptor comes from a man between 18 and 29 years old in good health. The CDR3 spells CASSTGRGSFGELFF. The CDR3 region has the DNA TGTGCCAGCAGCACGGGCCGAGGTTCGTTTGGGGAGCTGTTTTTT.